The present T cell receptor beta chain was sequenced within a study of T cell repertoires in cytomegalovirus infection. TCRdb reanalysed the reads using MiXCR and keeps one entry per CDR3 protein. The data hold roughly 77,000 distinct CDR3 sequences, with just under 4% observed a single time. The CDR3 covers 19 residues. V was pared by 8 bases and J by 4 bases, with 16 bases of the junction left unmatched. The V gene's germline CDR1 is SGHTA and CDR2 FQGNSA. This clonotype was seen repeatedly, ten times or more. The source material was PBMCs. This clonotype was sampled from a human donor in good health (CMV status not recorded). Some clones in this sample may be carry-over from other donors' samples. The rearrangement joins TRBV7-2 to TRBJ2-1; 14 bases are shared with TRBD2. The CDR3 loop reads CASRGGTSGRSSPYNEQFF. CDR3 nucleotide sequence: TGTGCCAGCCGTGGGGGGACTAGCGGGAGATCTTCTCCATACAATGAGCAGTTCTTC.